These 22 T cell receptor beta chains originate from one sample sequenced in a study of blood T cell repertoires in COVID-19. Measured with immunoSEQ multiplex PCR; TCRdb has only the in-frame clones, and not every one. The data show approximately 31,000 clones, with 90% seen just once and 10% to 15% held by the top ten. The sequenced sample was peripheral blood. The receptor source for this set is a human donor in a cohort sampled during active COVID-19.

The chain joins TRBV4-2 to TRBJ2-2; 7 positions agree with TRBD2. V was clipped by 0 bases and J by 3 bases; unmatched bases: 10. The CDR3 is 18 residues long. In germline, CDR1 is LGHNA, CDR2 YNFKEQ. The chain's CDR3 is CASSQERGGRGDTGELFF. The CDR3 DNA sequence: TGTGCCAGCAGCCAAGAGAGAGGCGGGAGAGGAGACACCGGGGAGCTGTTTTTT.

The rearrangement links TRBV9 to TRBJ2-7, with TRBD1 identical over 8 bases. The CDR3 extends over 13 amino acids. V was pared by 1 base and J by 7 bases, with 4 bases of the junction left unmatched. Germline CDR1 is SGDLS and CDR2 is YYNGEE. CDR3 coding DNA: TGTGCCAGCAGCGTACAGGGGGCGACTGAGCAGTACTTC. Translation gives CASSVQGATEQYF.

V gene TRBV28 combines with J gene TRBJ1-2; TRBD1 matches at 7 bases. With V trimmed by 4 bases and J by 7 bases, 18 bases remained unmatched. Germline CDR1 is MDHEN and CDR2 is SYDVKM. The CDR3 loop spans 17 amino acids. CDR3 region: CASSSTGTNLMTLGYTF. The CDR3 DNA is TGTGCCAGCAGTTCGACAGGGACGAACTTAATGACCCTTGGCTACACCTTC.

This chain links TRBV27 with TRBJ1-1; D might be TRBD1 (5 bases). V shed 4 bases and J shed 3 bases, with 15 bases lying between them. From germline, CDR1 is MNHEY and CDR2 SMNVEV (reference sequence). The CDR3 contains 15 residues. CDR3 sequence (DNA): TGTGCCAGCAGTTCCTCTTGGGCGGGGGACACTGAAGCTTTCTTT. This codes for CASSSSWAGDTEAFF.

This chain joins TRBV4-2 and TRBJ2-3; D possibly corresponds to TRBD2 (6 bases). V shed 0 bases and J shed 2 bases, with 9 bases lying between them. The germline V gene encodes CDR1 LGHNA and CDR2 YNFKEQ. This CDR3 region has 15 residues. CDR3 DNA: TGTGCCAGCAGCCAAGAGGGCGGGACCACAGATACGCAGTATTTT. It translates to CASSQEGGTTDTQYF.

This clone was seen once. The chain uses TRBV7-9 and TRBJ2-7; tentatively, D is TRBD1 (6 bases). V was clipped by 5 bases and J by 0 bases, with 14 bases between them. Germline CDR1 reads SEHNR; CDR2 reads FQNEAQ (reference sequence). This CDR3 region has 15 residues. The CDR3 sequence is CASSPDRPHSYEQYF. The DNA of the CDR3 is TGTGCCAGCAGCCCCGACAGGCCCCACTCCTACGAGCAGTACTTC.

The chain is built from TRBV18 and TRBJ1-1; maybe TRBD1 (5 bases). Germline loops: CDR1 KGHSH, CDR2 LQKENI. Trimming removed 0 bases from V and 5 bases from J, with 13 bases in between. This CDR3 is 15 amino acids long. CDR3 nucleotide sequence: TGTGCCAGCTCACCACCGGTTGGCCAGGGTACTGAAGCTTTCTTT. Translated, it gives CASSPPVGQGTEAFF.

The V and J genes are TRBV24-1 and TRBJ1-1, with 7 positions matching TRBD1. Germline CDR1 KGHDR, CDR2 SFDVKD. V lost 3 bases, J lost 1 base, and 7 bases stayed unmatched. The CDR3 has 16 residues. CDR3 sequence: CATSDANRGPNTEAFF. For the CDR3, the DNA is TGTGCCACCAGTGATGCAAACAGGGGACCGAACACTGAAGCTTTCTTT.

The rearrangement links TRBV7-8 to TRBJ2-7; no definite D call. The germline gives CDR1 SGHVS, CDR2 FQNEAQ. V was cut by 6 bases and J by 4 bases, with 10 bases left in between. The CDR3 loop spans 12 amino acids. This CDR3 reads CASRPAGYEQYF. CDR3 DNA: TGTGCCAGCAGACCCGCAGGATACGAGCAGTACTTC.

The chain is built from TRBV6-5 and TRBJ2-3, with D possibly being TRBD2 (6 bases). The CDR3 spans 15 residues. CDR1 is MNHEY and CDR2 is SVGAGI in the germline V gene. V gave up 4 bases and J gave up 6 bases, with 17 bases separating them. DNA of the CDR3: TGTGCCAGCAGTTCCGCGCTTGGGAGGAGGGATACGCAGTATTTT. It is translated as CASSSALGRRDTQYF.

The chain links TRBV11-2 to TRBJ2-5, with a possible D match to TRBD1 (5 bases). V was clipped by 6 bases and J by 1 base, with 9 bases between them. From germline, CDR1 is SGHAT and CDR2 FQNNGV. The CDR3 loop spans 13 amino acids. For the CDR3, the DNA is TGTGCCAGCAGTTGGGGCTCCCAAGAGACCCAGTACTTC. Protein product: CASSWGSQETQYF.

The table lists this clone with a count of one. V usage is TRBV6-5 and J usage is TRBJ1-3; perhaps TRBD1 as D (5 bases). Germline V gives CDR1 MNHEY, CDR2 SVGAGI. V was shortened by 2 bases and J by 4 bases, with 15 bases between the two germline ends. The CDR3 length is 16 residues. The DNA for the CDR3 is TGTGCCAGCAGTTACACCGCGGCCAGGGCGGGAAACACCATATATTTT. This encodes CASSYTAARAGNTIYF.

The chain couples TRBV7-6 to TRBJ2-3; D might be TRBD2 (6 bases). CDR1 is SGHVS, CDR2 FNYEAQ, per germline. V was cut by 5 bases and J by 8 bases, with 14 bases left in between. The CDR3 contains 13 residues. The CDR3 coding sequence is TGTGCCAGCAGCGCTATCCTGGAGGGTACGCAGTATTTT. As protein: CASSAILEGTQYF.

The rearrangement uses TRBV30 and TRBJ1-4; D is possibly TRBD1 (5 bases). Deletions cut 0 bases from V and 4 bases from J, with 9 bases between. CDR1 is GTSNPN and CDR2 is SVGIG in the germline V gene (reference sequence). The CDR3 is made up of 14 amino acids. CDR3 coding DNA: TGTGCCTGGAGTGTAGTAGGGGATAATGAAAAACTGTTTTTT. Amino acid sequence: CAWSVVGDNEKLFF.

The rearrangement links TRBV2 to TRBJ2-7; possible D gene TRBD2, 6 bases. Looked up from germline, CDR1 is SNHLY and CDR2 is FYNNEI. V was shortened by 5 bases and J by 3 bases, with 14 bases between the two germline ends. This CDR3 contains 14 residues. The CDR3 here is CASSKGLSDYEQYF. In nucleotides, the CDR3 is TGTGCCAGCAGTAAGGGACTTTCCGACTACGAGCAGTACTTC.

The gene calls are TRBV27 and TRBJ2-3; 8 nucleotides agree with TRBD1. Per germline, CDR1 MNHEY and CDR2 SMNVEV (reference sequence). CDR3 size: 17 residues. The J segment lost 3 bases and the V segment lost 1 base, leaving 9 bases of the junction unmatched. In nucleotides, the CDR3 is TGTGCCAGCAGTTTATTAGGGCAGGGGGCTCGAACAGATACGCAGTATTTT. Amino acids: CASSLLGQGARTDTQYF.

This chain joins TRBV6-6 and TRBJ2-1, with 7 nucleotides matching TRBD1. The ends lost 6 bases at V and 4 bases at J; junction bases unmatched: 9. Germline V gene sequence: CDR1 MNHNY, CDR2 SVGAGI (reference sequence). The CDR3 runs 15 residues. CDR3 nucleotide sequence: TGTGCCAGCAGCCTTGGGACAGACAGGTACAATGAGCAGTTCTTC. The encoded protein is CASSLGTDRYNEQFF.

The chain uses TRBV30 and TRBJ2-3, with TRBD2 matching 9 bases. The CDR3 covers 16 residues. CDR1 is GTSNPN and CDR2 is SVGIG in the germline V gene (reference sequence). With 0 bases clipped from V and 8 bases from J, the junction kept 12 bases outside the gene matches. CDR3 DNA sequence: TGTGCCTGGAGTGTTCCGGCTAGCGGGAAATATGCTACGCAGTATTTT. It yields the protein CAWSVPASGKYATQYF.

V is TRBV5-4 and J is TRBJ1-1; D call uncertain. There are 14 residues in the CDR3. Germline loops: CDR1 SGHNT, CDR2 YYREEE (reference sequence). The V end was cut by 2 bases, the J end by 1 base, with 9 bases between. The CDR3 spells CASSFVAGNTEAFF. DNA of the CDR3: TGTGCCAGCAGCTTCGTAGCGGGGAACACTGAAGCTTTCTTT.

This chain connects TRBV19 to TRBJ2-1; 8 bases align to TRBD2. This CDR3 has 15 residues. V dropped 3 bases and J dropped 2; count of bases not matched to a gene: 3. Germline V gene sequence: CDR1 LNHDA, CDR2 SQIVND (reference sequence). The CDR3 sequence: CASSILAGTYNEQFF. Here the CDR3 DNA reads TGTGCCAGTAGTATCCTAGCGGGTACCTACAATGAGCAGTTCTTC.

V is TRBV18 and J is TRBJ1-1; possible D gene TRBD1, 6 bases. The CDR3 sequence is 15 residues long. Trimming cost V 5 bases and J 4 bases, with 17 bases left between them. Germline V gives CDR1 KGHSH, CDR2 LQKENI. DNA for the CDR3: TGTGCCAGCTCAGCTCGAGGGGGAGCGAGCACTGAAGCTTTCTTT. Encoded protein: CASSARGGASTEAFF.

The chain recombines TRBV10-3 with TRBJ2-1; 12 bases line up with TRBD2. The CDR3 has 20 amino acids. In germline, CDR1 is ENHRY, CDR2 SYGVKD. With 0 bases clipped from V and 0 bases from J, the junction kept 9 bases outside the gene matches. The CDR3 nucleotides are TGTGCCATCAGTGAGTCGGGGACTAGCGGGTGGTTGAGCTCCTACAATGAGCAGTTCTTC. Amino acids: CAISESGTSGWLSSYNEQFF.